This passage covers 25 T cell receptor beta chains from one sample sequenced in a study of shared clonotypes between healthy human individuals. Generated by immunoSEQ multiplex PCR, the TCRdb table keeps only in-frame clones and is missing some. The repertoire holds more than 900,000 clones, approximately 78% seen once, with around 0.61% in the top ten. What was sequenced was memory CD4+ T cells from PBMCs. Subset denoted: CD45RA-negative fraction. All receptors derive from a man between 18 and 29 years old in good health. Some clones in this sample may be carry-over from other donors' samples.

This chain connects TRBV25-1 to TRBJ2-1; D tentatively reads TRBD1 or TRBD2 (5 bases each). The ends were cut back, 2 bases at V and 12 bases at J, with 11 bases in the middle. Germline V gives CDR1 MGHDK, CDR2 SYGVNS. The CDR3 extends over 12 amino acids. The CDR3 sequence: CASSEPGRVQFF. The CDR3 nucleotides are TGTGCCAGCAGTGAACCGGGGCGGGTGCAGTTCTTC.

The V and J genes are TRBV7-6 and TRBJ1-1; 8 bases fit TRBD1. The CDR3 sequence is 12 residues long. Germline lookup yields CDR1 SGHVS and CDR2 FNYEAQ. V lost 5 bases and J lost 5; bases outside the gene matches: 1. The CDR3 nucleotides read TGTGCCAGCAGCAACAGGGGGACTGAAGCTTTCTTT. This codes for CASSNRGTEAFF. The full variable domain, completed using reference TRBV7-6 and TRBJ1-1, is GAGVSQSPRYKVTKRGQDVALRCDPISGHVSLYWYRQALGQGPEFLTYFNYEAQQDKSGLPNDRFSAERPEGSISTLTIQRTEQRDSAMYRCASSNRGTEAFFGQGTRLTVV.

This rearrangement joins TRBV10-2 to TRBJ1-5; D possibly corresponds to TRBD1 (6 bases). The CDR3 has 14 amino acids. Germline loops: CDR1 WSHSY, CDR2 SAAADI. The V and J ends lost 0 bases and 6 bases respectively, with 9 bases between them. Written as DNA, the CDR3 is TGCGCCAGCAGTGAGTCGCAGGGGATTCAGCCCCAGCATTTT. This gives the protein CASSESQGIQPQHF.

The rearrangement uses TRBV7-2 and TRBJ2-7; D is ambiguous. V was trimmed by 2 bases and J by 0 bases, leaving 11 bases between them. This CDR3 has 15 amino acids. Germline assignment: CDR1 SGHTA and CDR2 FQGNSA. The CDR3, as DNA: TGTGCCAGCAGCTTACAGGCCGGAACCTCCTACGAGCAGTACTTC. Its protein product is CASSLQAGTSYEQYF. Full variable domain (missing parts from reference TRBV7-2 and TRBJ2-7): GAGVSQSPSNKVTEKGKDVELRCDPISGHTALYWYRQSLGQGLEFLIYFQGNSAPDKSGLPSDRFSAERTGGSVSTLTIQRTQQEDSAVYLCASSLQAGTSYEQYFGPGTRLTVT.

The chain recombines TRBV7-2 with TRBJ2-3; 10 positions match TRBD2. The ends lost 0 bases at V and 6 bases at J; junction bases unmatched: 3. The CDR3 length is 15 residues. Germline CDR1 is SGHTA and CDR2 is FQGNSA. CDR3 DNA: TGTGCCAGCAGCTTAGCAGCGGGAGGGCCGGATACGCAGTATTTT. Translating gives CASSLAAGGPDTQYF.

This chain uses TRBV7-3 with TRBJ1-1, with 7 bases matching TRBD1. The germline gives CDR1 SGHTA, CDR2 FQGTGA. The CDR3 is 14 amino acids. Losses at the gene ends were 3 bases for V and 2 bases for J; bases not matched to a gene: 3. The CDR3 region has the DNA TGTGCCAGCAGCTTCTACAGGGGTAACACTGAAGCTTTCTTT. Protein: CASSFYRGNTEAFF.

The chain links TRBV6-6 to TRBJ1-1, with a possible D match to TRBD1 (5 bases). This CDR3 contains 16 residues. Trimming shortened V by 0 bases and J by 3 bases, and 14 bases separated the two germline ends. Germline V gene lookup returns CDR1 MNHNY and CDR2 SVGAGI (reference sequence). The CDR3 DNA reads TGTGCCAGCAGTTACTCGCTTCAGGGTTACGACACTGAAGCTTTCTTT. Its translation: CASSYSLQGYDTEAFF.

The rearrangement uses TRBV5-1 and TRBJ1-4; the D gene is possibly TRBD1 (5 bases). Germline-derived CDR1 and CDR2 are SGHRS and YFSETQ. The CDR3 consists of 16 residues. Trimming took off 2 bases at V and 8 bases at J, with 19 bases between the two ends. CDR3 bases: TGCGCCAGCAGCTTTGCCGTCTGGCAAAGGGGAGAAAAACTGTTTTTT. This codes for CASSFAVWQRGEKLFF.

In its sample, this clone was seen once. CDR3: CATSRVGRGYTF. In nucleotides, the CDR3 is TGTGCCACCAGCAGAGTAGGTAGAGGCTACACCTTC. The rearrangement uses TRBV15 and TRBJ1-2; D gene ambiguous. The CDR3 is made up of 12 amino acids. With 1 base removed from V and 8 bases from J, the gap between germline ends came to 8 bases. Germline V gives CDR1 LNHNV, CDR2 YYDKDF (reference sequence).

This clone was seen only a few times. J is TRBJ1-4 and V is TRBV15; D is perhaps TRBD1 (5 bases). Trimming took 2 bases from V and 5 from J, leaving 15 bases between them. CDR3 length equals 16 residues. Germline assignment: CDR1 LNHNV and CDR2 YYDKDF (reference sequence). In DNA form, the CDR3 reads TGTGCCACCAGCAGAACGATGGGTCAGGGAAATGAAAAACTGTTTTTT. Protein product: CATSRTMGQGNEKLFF.

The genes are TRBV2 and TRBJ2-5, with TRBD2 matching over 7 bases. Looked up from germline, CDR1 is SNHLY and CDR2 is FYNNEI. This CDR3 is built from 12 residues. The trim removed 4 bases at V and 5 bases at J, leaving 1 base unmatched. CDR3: CASSAGRETQYF. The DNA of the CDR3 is TGTGCCAGCAGTGCCGGGAGGGAGACCCAGTACTTC.

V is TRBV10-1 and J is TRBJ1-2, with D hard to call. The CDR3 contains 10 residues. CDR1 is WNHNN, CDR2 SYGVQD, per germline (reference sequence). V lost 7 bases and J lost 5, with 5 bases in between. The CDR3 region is CASTKYGYTF. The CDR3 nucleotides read TGCGCCAGCACCAAATATGGCTACACCTTC.

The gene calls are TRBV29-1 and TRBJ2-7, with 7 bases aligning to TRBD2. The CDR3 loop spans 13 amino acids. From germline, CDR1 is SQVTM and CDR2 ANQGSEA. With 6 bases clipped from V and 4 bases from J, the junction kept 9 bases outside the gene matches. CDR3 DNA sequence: TGCAGCGTCGCCCTGACAGCGGGATACGAGCAGTACTTC. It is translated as CSVALTAGYEQYF.

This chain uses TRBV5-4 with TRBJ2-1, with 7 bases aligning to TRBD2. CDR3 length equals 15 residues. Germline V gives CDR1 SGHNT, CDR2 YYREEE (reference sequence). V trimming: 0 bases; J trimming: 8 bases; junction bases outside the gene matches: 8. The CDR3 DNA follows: TGTGCCAGCAGCTTGGGGACTAGGGCGCGGGATGAGCAGTTCTTC. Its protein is CASSLGTRARDEQFF.

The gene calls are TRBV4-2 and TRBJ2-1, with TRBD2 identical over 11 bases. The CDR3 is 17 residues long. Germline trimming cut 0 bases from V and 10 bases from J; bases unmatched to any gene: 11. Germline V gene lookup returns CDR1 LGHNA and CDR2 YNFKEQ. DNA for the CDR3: TGTGCCAGCAGCCAAGACCCCGGGGTAGCGGGAGGGGAGGAGCAGTTCTTC. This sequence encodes CASSQDPGVAGGEEQFF.

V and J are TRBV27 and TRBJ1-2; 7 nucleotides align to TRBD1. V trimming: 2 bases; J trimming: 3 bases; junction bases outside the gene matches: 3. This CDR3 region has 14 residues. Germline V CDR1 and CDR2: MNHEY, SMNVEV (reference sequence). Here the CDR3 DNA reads TGTGCCAGCAGTTTAGGCAGGGGGGACTATGGCTACACCTTC. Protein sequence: CASSLGRGDYGYTF.

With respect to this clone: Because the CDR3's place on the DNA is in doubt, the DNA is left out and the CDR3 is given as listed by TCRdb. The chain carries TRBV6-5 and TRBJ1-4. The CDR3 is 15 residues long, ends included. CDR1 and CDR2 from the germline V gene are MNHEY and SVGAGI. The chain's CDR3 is CASSSSVPPNEKLFF.

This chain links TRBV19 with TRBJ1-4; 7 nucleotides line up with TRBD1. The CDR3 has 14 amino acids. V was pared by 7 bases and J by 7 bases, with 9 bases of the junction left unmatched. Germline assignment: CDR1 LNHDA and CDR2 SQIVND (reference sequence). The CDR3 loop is CASTVTGVGEKLFF. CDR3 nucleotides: TGTGCCAGTACTGTTACAGGGGTGGGTGAAAAACTGTTTTTT.

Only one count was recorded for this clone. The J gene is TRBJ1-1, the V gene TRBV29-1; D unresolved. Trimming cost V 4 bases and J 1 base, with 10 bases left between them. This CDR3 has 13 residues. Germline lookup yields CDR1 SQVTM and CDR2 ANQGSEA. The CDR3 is CSVANVGNTEAFF. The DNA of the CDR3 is TGCAGCGTTGCCAATGTAGGGAACACTGAAGCTTTCTTT.

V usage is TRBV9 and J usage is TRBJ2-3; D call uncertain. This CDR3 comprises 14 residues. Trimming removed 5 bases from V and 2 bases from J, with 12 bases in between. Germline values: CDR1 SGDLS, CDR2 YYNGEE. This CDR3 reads CASSYGPFTDTQYF. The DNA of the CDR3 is TGTGCCAGCAGTTATGGGCCTTTCACAGATACGCAGTATTTT. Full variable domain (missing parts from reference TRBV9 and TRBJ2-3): DSGVTQTPKHLITATGQRVTLRCSPRSGDLSVYWYQQSLDQGLQFLIQYYNGEERAKGNILERFSAQQFPDLHSELNLSSLELGDSALYFCASSYGPFTDTQYFGPGTRLTVL.

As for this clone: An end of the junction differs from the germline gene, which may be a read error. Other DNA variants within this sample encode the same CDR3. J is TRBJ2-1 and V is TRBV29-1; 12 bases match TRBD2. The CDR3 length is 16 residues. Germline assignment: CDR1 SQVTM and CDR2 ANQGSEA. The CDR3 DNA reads TGCAGCGTCGCATCTAGGACTAGCGGGAACTACAATGAGCAATTCTTC. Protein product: CSVASRTSGNYNEQFF.

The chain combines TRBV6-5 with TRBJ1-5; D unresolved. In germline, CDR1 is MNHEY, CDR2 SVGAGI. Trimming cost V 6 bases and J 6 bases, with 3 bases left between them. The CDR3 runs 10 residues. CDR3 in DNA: TGTGCCAGCAGGATTCAGCCCCAGCATTTT. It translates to CASRIQPQHF.

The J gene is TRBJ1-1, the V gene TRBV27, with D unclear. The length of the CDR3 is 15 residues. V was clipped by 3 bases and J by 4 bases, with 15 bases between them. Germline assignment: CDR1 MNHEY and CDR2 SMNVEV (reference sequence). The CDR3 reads CASSFQPRVFTEAFF. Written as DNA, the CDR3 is TGTGCCAGCAGTTTTCAGCCGAGGGTGTTCACTGAAGCTTTCTTT.

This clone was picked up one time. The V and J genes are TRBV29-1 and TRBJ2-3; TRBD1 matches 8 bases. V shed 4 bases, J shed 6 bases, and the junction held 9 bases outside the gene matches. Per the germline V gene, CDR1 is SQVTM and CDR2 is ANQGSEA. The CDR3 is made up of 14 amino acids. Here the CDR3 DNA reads TGCAGCGTTGTCGCGGCAGGGGGCTCGGATACGCAGTATTTT. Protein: CSVVAAGGSDTQYF.

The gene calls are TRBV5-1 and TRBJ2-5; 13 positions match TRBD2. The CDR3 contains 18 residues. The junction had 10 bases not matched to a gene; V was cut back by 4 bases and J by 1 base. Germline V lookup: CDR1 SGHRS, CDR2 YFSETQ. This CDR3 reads CASSLGLAGAATQETQYF. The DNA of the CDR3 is TGCGCCAGCAGCCTTGGACTAGCGGGAGCGGCCACCCAAGAGACCCAGTACTTC.